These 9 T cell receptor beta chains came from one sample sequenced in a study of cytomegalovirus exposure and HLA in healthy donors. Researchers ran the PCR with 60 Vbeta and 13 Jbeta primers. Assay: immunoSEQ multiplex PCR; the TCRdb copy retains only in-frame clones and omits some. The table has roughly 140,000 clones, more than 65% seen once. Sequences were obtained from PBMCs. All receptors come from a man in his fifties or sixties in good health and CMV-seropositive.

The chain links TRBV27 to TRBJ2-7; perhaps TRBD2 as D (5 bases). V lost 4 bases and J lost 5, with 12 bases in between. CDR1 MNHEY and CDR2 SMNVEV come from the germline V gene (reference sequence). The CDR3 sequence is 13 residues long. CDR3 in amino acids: CASSYGFGDEQYF. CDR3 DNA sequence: TGTGCCAGCAGTTACGGGTTCGGGGACGAGCAGTACTTC.

The CDR3, as DNA: TGCAGCGTCCGGGTAATCGGATTAGAAGCTTTCTTT. It encodes CSVRVIGLEAFF. V usage is TRBV29-1 and J usage is TRBJ1-1; D is undetermined. Germline lookup yields CDR1 SQVTM and CDR2 ANQGSEA. This CDR3 is built from 12 residues. Trimming left V 6 bases short and J 8 bases short, with 16 bases between.

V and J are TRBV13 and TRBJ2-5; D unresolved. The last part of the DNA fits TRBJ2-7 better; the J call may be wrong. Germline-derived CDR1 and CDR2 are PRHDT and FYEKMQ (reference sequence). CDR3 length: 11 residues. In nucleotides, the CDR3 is TGTGCCAGCAGCTTAGCCTACGAGCAGTACTTC. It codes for CASSLAYEQYF.

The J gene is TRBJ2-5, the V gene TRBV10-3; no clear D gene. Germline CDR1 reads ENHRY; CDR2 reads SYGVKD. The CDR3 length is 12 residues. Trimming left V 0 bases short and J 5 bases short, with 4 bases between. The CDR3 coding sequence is TGTGCCATCAGTGAGTCCGGGGAGACCCAGTACTTC. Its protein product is CAISESGETQYF.

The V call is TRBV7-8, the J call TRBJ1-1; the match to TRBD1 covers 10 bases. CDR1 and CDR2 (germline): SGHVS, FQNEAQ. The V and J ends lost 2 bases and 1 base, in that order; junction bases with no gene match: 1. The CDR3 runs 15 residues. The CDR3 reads CASSLRDRGNTEAFF. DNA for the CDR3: TGTGCCAGCAGCTTAAGGGACAGGGGGAACACTGAAGCTTTCTTT.

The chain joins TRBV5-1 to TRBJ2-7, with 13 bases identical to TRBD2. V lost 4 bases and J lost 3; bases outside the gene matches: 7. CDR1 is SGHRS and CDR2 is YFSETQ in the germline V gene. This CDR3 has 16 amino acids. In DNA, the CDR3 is TGCGCCAGCAGCAGAGGGACTAGCGGGAACGGCTACGAGCAGTACTTC. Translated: CASSRGTSGNGYEQYF.

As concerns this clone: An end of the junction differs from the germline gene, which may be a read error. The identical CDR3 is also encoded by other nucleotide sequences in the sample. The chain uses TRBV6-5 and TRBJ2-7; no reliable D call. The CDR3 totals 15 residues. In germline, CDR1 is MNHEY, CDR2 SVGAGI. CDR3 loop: CASTLLPAGSYEQYF. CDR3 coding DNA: TGTGCCAGCACCTTACTCCCGGCAGGTTCCTACGAGCAGTATTTC.

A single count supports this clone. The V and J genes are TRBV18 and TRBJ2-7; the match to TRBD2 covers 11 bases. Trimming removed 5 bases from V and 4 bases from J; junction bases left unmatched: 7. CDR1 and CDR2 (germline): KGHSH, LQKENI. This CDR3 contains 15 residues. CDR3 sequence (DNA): TGTGCCAGCTCAGGCCCCGGGACTAGCGGATACGAGCAGTACTTC. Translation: CASSGPGTSGYEQYF.

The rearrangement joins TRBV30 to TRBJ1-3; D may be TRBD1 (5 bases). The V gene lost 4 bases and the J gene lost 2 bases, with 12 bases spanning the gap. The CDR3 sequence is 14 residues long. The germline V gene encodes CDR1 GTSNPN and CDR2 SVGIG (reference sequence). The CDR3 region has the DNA TGTGCCTGGACTAGGGGTTACACTGGAAACACCATATATTTT. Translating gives CAWTRGYTGNTIYF.